Listed below are T cell receptor beta chains from one sample, sequenced in a study of T cell repertoires in cytomegalovirus infection. These receptors have no identified antigens. TCRdb itself ran the reads through MiXCR, one entry per CDR3 protein. The sample has hundreds of thousands of distinct CDR3 sequences; under 35% are singletons. The sequencing used cultured PBMCs, collected from culture after CMV antigen stimulation. The origin of the receptors is a human donor in good health (CMV status not recorded). Some clones in this sample may be carry-over from other donors' samples. Each CDR3 is given without its conserved first and last residue. Expanded clones get a size class; other rows say once, few or many, or leave the size out.

j_call: TRBJ2-3; v_call: TRBV6-6; clone_size: -; cdr3_aa: ASSYGIHLSRADTQY
j_call: TRBJ2-3; v_call: TRBV6-1; clone_size: many; cdr3_aa: ASSSPWDSSTDTQY
j_call: TRBJ2-5; v_call: TRBV6-5; clone_size: few; cdr3_aa: ASSFAGLAGGSGETQY
j_call: TRBJ2-3; v_call: TRBV24-1; clone_size: once; cdr3_aa: ATSDLIGTADTQY
j_call: TRBJ2-7; v_call: TRBV28; clone_size: -; cdr3_aa: ASSSWGDSYEQY
j_call: TRBJ2-6; v_call: TRBV7-9; clone_size: -; cdr3_aa: ASSLSALGANVLT
j_call: TRBJ2-1; v_call: TRBV5-3; clone_size: -; cdr3_aa: ASSPGLAMGNEQF
j_call: TRBJ2-5; v_call: TRBV6-5; clone_size: -; cdr3_aa: ASNTGTSGAQETQY
j_call: TRBJ1-5; v_call: TRBV12-3/TRBV12-4; clone_size: few; cdr3_aa: ASSKTGNSNQPQH
j_call: TRBJ2-2; v_call: TRBV12-3/TRBV12-4; clone_size: -; cdr3_aa: AFGELF
j_call: TRBJ2-1; v_call: TRBV12-3/TRBV12-4; clone_size: few; cdr3_aa: ASSVTSTHNEQF
j_call: TRBJ2-2; v_call: TRBV7-2; clone_size: -; cdr3_aa: ASSLGSPWEWSTGELF
j_call: TRBJ2-1; v_call: TRBV12-3/TRBV12-4; clone_size: few; cdr3_aa: ASSVGLAGIYNEQF
j_call: TRBJ1-2; v_call: TRBV7-9; clone_size: -; cdr3_aa: ASSPAGTGTYGYT
j_call: TRBJ2-7; v_call: TRBV7-2; clone_size: many; cdr3_aa: ASSPAGGKGHEQY
j_call: TRBJ1-5; v_call: TRBV19; clone_size: -; cdr3_aa: ASSTITGGSGNQPQH
j_call: TRBJ2-6; v_call: TRBV6-2/TRBV6-3; clone_size: -; cdr3_aa: ASCSGGLASGANVLT
j_call: TRBJ2-5; v_call: TRBV10-3; clone_size: -; cdr3_aa: AISRGYWETQY
j_call: TRBJ1-5; v_call: TRBV7-8; clone_size: many; cdr3_aa: ASSLVSRSREAGQPQH
j_call: TRBJ1-3; v_call: TRBV28; clone_size: -; cdr3_aa: ASSTAGISGNTIY
j_call: TRBJ2-3; v_call: TRBV27; clone_size: -; cdr3_aa: ASSYLAGGSTDTQY
j_call: TRBJ1-2; v_call: TRBV6-5; clone_size: -; cdr3_aa: ASSFLGRENYGYT
j_call: TRBJ1-1; v_call: TRBV28; clone_size: -; cdr3_aa: ASSVTGLREAF
j_call: TRBJ1-4; v_call: TRBV7-2; clone_size: many; cdr3_aa: ASSLGLSRGSNEKLF